The 3 T cell receptor beta chains below come from one sample, sequenced in a study of blood T cell repertoires in COVID-19. Method: immunoSEQ multiplex PCR; TCRdb's copy keeps in-frame clones and lacks some. The sample gives 50,000 to 75,000 clones, approximately 95% of which show up once; roughly 2.7% is in the top ten. The sample comprised peripheral blood. The receptors derive from a man between 65 and 79 years old with active COVID-19.

The chain uses TRBV29-1 and TRBJ1-2; no clear D gene. CDR1 is SQVTM and CDR2 is ANQGSEA in the germline V gene. The V gene lost 4 bases and the J gene lost 8 bases, with 11 bases spanning the gap. The CDR3 extends over 11 amino acids. CDR3 sequence reads: CSVVTTLGYTF. The CDR3 DNA sequence: TGCAGCGTTGTCACTACTCTCGGCTACACCTTC.

The chain employs TRBV6-6 and TRBJ1-6, with a weak D call TRBD1 (6 bases). CDR1 and CDR2 (germline): MNHNY, SVGAGI (reference sequence). The CDR3 consists of 15 residues. V dropped 5 bases and J dropped 7 bases, with 15 bases sitting between them. The CDR3 region is CASSIRDKSNSPLHF. CDR3 DNA sequence: TGTGCCAGCAGTATCCGGGACAAATCAAATTCACCCCTCCACTTT.

The chain recombines TRBV20-1 with TRBJ2-5; TRBD2 is a possible D gene (5 bases). This CDR3 is 13 amino acids long. Germline lookup yields CDR1 DFQATT and CDR2 SNEGSKA (reference sequence). The V end lost 3 bases, the J end lost 2 bases, and 10 bases lay between the germline ends. The CDR3 is CSASLRVQETQYF. As DNA, the CDR3 is TGCAGTGCTAGTCTGAGGGTACAAGAGACCCAGTACTTC.